The sequence of this T cell receptor (beta chain) was determined in a study of T cell responses to AZD1222 COVID-19 vaccine. Produced via immunoSEQ multiplex PCR; TCRdb's table is partial and in-frame only. The table lists 110,000 or so clones, roughly 88% of them singletons. The study, taken as a whole, reports: In the spike-specific TCR repertoire, nearly half reportedly target unmutated variant regions.

This clone was seen ten or more times. Its target is not known. The starting material was peripheral blood, obtained 28 days after the second AZD1222 dose. The receptor was isolated from an adult who received the AZD1222 COVID-19 vaccine.

The CDR3 DNA reads TGTGCCAGTAGCCCCCCGGGACAGGGTAACACCGGGGAGCTGTTTTTT. The encoded protein is CASSPPGQGNTGELFF. J is TRBJ2-2 and V is TRBV19; 9 nucleotides agree with TRBD1. Losses at the gene ends were 6 bases for V and 2 bases for J; bases not matched to a gene: 7. Germline values: CDR1 LNHDA, CDR2 SQIVND (reference sequence). The CDR3 totals 16 residues.